These T cell receptor beta chains were read from a single sample in a study of somatic mutations in cytotoxic T cells in rheumatoid arthritis. The repertoire was sequenced with immunoSEQ multiplex PCR; TCRdb's copy has only in-frame clones and lacks some. The sample has about 7,000 clones, approximately 65% seen once. Sequencing input: CD8+ T cells sorted from blood. These receptors were collected from a woman aged 40 to 50 in good health. The CDR3 runs from the conserved cysteine through the conserved F or W. Fields, in order: J gene, D gene, clone size, V gene, CDR3 DNA, CDR3 protein. D genes are given only for firm matches. Rows give clone size only sometimes, using once, few, many, or a class for an expanded clone.

TRBJ2-1 | NA | NA | TRBV7-9 | TGTGCCAGCAGTACAGGAATTTACAATGAGCAGTTCTTC | CASSTGIYNEQFF
TRBJ1-1 | NA | NA | TRBV7-9 | TGTGCCAGCAGCCACCCTCGGGGAGGGGTGTCGGAAGCTTTCTTT | CASSHPRGGVSEAFF
TRBJ2-5 | NA | few | TRBV9 | TGTGCCAGCAGCTCGTACCAAGAGACCCAGTACTTC | CASSSYQETQYF
TRBJ1-1 | NA | NA | TRBV6-1 | TGTGCCAGCAGCGAGGGATGGAACACTGAAGCTTTCTTT | CASSEGWNTEAFF
TRBJ2-7 | TRBD2 | few | TRBV5-4 | TGTGCCAGCAGCCCTAGCGGGAGTAAGTACGAGCAGTACTTC | CASSPSGSKYEQYF
TRBJ1-1 | NA | NA | TRBV27 | TGTGCCAGCAGAGCAGGGTCTCCGATAACTGAAGCTTTCTTT | CASRAGSPITEAFF
TRBJ2-7 | NA | few | TRBV6-5 | TGTGCCAGCAGTTACAATCGAGGCGAGCAGTACTTC | CASSYNRGEQYF
TRBJ2-5 | NA | NA | TRBV2 | TGTGCCAGCGACAGCCCCGACCGTTACGAGACCCAGTACTTC | CASDSPDRYETQYF
TRBJ1-4 | TRBD1 | NA | TRBV7-9 | TGTGCCAGCAGCTCGGCGCGCGGACAGGAGGTTGAAAAACTGTTTTTT | CASSSARGQEVEKLFF
TRBJ1-1 | NA | NA | TRBV28 | TGTGCCAGCAGAGGGGCAACTGAAGCTTTCTTT | CASRGATEAFF
TRBJ2-1 | TRBD1 | NA | TRBV13 | TGTGCCAGCACCCCAAGGGGGACAGGGGGCAATGAGCAGTTCTTC | CASTPRGTGGNEQFF
TRBJ2-7 | TRBD2 | NA | TRBV18 | TGTGCCAGCTCACCTTCGGCTAGCGGGACTTACGAGCAGTACTTC | CASSPSASGTYEQYF
TRBJ2-1 | NA | NA | TRBV28 | TGTGCCAGCAAAGATGAAACAGGGCTGGTGGATGAGCAGTTCTTC | CASKDETGLVDEQFF
TRBJ2-1 | TRBD2 | NA | TRBV9 | TGTGCCAGCAGCGTAGAAGGAGCGGGAGTGAGAAAGAGTGAGCAGTTCTTC | CASSVEGAGVRKSEQFF
TRBJ2-2 | TRBD2 | NA | TRBV7-8 | TGTGCCAGCAGCTCGGGGTTCCGACTAGCGGGGGGCGGGGAGCTGTTTTTT | CASSSGFRLAGGGELFF
TRBJ2-7 | NA | once | TRBV7-9 | TGTGCCAGCAGCTCCCCCGAACGGGATCCCTACGAGCAGTACTTC | CASSSPERDPYEQYF
TRBJ2-2 | NA | NA | TRBV6-6 | TGTGCCAGCGTAGCAGGGGGGACCGGGGAGCTGTTTTTT | CASVAGGTGELFF
TRBJ2-1 | TRBD1 | NA | TRBV2 | TGTGCCAGCAGCACGGGACAGGGGGGCGCTGGGCAGTTCTTC | CASSTGQGGAGQFF
TRBJ2-5 | TRBD2 | NA | TRBV6-6 | TGTGCCAGCAGTCCTACTAGCGCAGAAGAGACCCAGTACTTC | CASSPTSAEETQYF
TRBJ2-1 | NA | NA | TRBV11-3 | TGTGCCAGCGGGGAGTCAAATGAGCAGTTCTTC | CASGESNEQFF
TRBJ2-3 | NA | NA | TRBV7-2 | TGTGCCAGCAGCACAGGGTCCACGGGAGAAGATACGCAGTATTTT | CASSTGSTGEDTQYF
TRBJ2-5 | TRBD1 | NA | TRBV28 | TGTGCCAGCAGTTTATTGGCAGGGGGCCTGGAGACCCAGTACTTC | CASSLLAGGLETQYF
TRBJ2-7 | TRBD1 | NA | TRBV11-2 | TGTGCCAGCAGCTTAGGGACAGGGTCCAACGAGCAGTACTTC | CASSLGTGSNEQYF
TRBJ2-6 | NA | NA | TRBV7-6 | TGTGCCAGCAGCCCCATCCAATCTGGGGCCAACGTCCTGACTTTC | CASSPIQSGANVLTF
TRBJ2-3 | NA | NA | TRBV5-6 | TGTGCCAGCGGCTCTTGGGGGAGCACAGATACGCAGTATTTT | CASGSWGSTDTQYF
TRBJ1-4 | TRBD1 | NA | TRBV7-9 | TGTGCCAGCAGCCCCCGCCCCGGACAGGGCCGTAATGAAAAACTGTTTTTT | CASSPRPGQGRNEKLFF
TRBJ2-3 | TRBD2 | NA | TRBV27 | TGTGCCAGCAGTTTTTCGGCGACGGGAGGCCAGTATTTT | CASSFSATGGQYF
TRBJ2-1 | TRBD2 | NA | TRBV7-9 | TGTGCCAGCAGGTTCTTAGCGGGAGCCTACAATGAGCAGTTCTTC | CASRFLAGAYNEQFF
TRBJ2-7 | NA | NA | TRBV21-1 | TGTGCCAGCACCTGGACTAGCGGGAGGGCCCTCTTTTACGAGCAGTACTTC | CASTWTSGRALFYEQYF
TRBJ2-3 | TRBD1 | few | TRBV7-8 | TGTGCCAGCAGCTTAGCCCAGGGGGTCGATACGCAGTATTTT | CASSLAQGVDTQYF
TRBJ2-5 | NA | NA | TRBV13 | TGTGCCAGCAGCTCTCCGGCACTAGGGCGAGAGACCCAGTACTTC | CASSSPALGRETQYF
TRBJ2-7 | TRBD1 | NA | TRBV10-3 | TGTGCCGTCAGTGGGACAGGGGGCGCGAGGGAGCAGTACTTC | CAVSGTGGAREQYF
TRBJ2-1 | NA | NA | TRBV19 | TGTGCCAGTAGTACGGAGGGCGGAAGCTACAATGAGCAGTTCTTC | CASSTEGGSYNEQFF
TRBJ1-2 | NA | NA | TRBV7-9 | TGTGCCAGCACCCCCGGGGGTAACTATGGCTACACCTTC | CASTPGGNYGYTF
TRBJ2-1 | NA | NA | TRBV10-2 | TGCGCCAGCGTTTCTGGGACTTACAATGAGCAGTTCTTC | CASVSGTYNEQFF
TRBJ2-5 | NA | NA | TRBV27 | TGTGCCAGCAGTTTAAGCCCGATGGGGAGCTTCGGAGAGACCCAGTACTTC | CASSLSPMGSFGETQYF
TRBJ2-1 | NA | NA | TRBV11-3 | TGTGCCAGTCAAGAATGGGGGAGTGGTACCTACAATGAGCAGTTCTTC | CASQEWGSGTYNEQFF
TRBJ1-2 | TRBD1 | once | TRBV29-1 | TGCAGCGAGTGGACAGGGACGAGAGGCTACACCTTC | CSEWTGTRGYTF
TRBJ2-1 | TRBD1 | NA | TRBV6-1 | TGTGCCAGCAGTGAAAGGTGGGGACAGCTCGACAATGAGCAGTTCTTC | CASSERWGQLDNEQFF
TRBJ2-5 | NA | NA | TRBV7-9 | TGTGCCAGCAGCTTAGTAGGGGCCCAAGAGACCCAGTACTTC | CASSLVGAQETQYF
TRBJ2-5 | NA | few | TRBV6-5 | TGTGCCAGCAGTTACAGAGGGGGAGACGAGACCCAGTACTTC | CASSYRGGDETQYF
TRBJ2-6 | NA | NA | TRBV6-4 | TGTGCCAGCAGTGAAGGGGGCTCTGGGGCCAACGTCCTGACTTTC | CASSEGGSGANVLTF
TRBJ2-1 | TRBD2 | NA | TRBV6-4 | TGTGCCAGCAGTCCCGCTAGCGGGAGATCTACCTCCTACAATGAGCAGTTCTTC | CASSPASGRSTSYNEQFF
TRBJ1-4 | NA | few | TRBV6-5 | TGTGCCAGCAGTTACTCCGCCGCTAATGAAAAACTGTTTTTT | CASSYSAANEKLFF
TRBJ1-5 | TRBD1 | few | TRBV28 | TGTGCCAGCAGTTCGTTGGACAGGGGGCGCGTCAATCAGCCCCAGCATTTT | CASSSLDRGRVNQPQHF
TRBJ1-4 | NA | NA | TRBV6-1 | TGTGCCAGCAGAACTTCCGGGTTACTGTTTTTT | CASRTSGLLFF
TRBJ2-1 | TRBD1 | few | TRBV28 | TGTGCCAGCAGTTTGGGGACAGCCTCCTACAATGAGCAGTTCTTC | CASSLGTASYNEQFF
TRBJ2-5 | NA | once | TRBV5-6 | TGTGCCAGCAGCTTGGCACAGGGTGAGACCCAGTACTTC | CASSLAQGETQYF
TRBJ2-7 | NA | few | TRBV5-1 | TGCGCCAGCAGCTTGGAAGGGGCAGCCAGCTCCTACGAGCAGTACTTC | CASSLEGAASSYEQYF
TRBJ2-4 | TRBD2 | NA | TRBV16 | TGTGCCAGCAGCCAATCGGCTAGCGGGAGGAACTACATTCAGTACTTC | CASSQSASGRNYIQYF
TRBJ2-1 | TRBD2 | NA | TRBV28 | TGTGCCAGCAGCCTAGGACTAGCGGTTTACAATGAGCAGTTCTTC | CASSLGLAVYNEQFF
TRBJ2-5 | NA | NA | TRBV5-6 | TGTGCCAGCAGCCCGCCCTTGGTGGGAGAGACCCAGTACTTC | CASSPPLVGETQYF
TRBJ2-1 | NA | few | TRBV5-1 | TGCGCCAGCAGCCCCTGGAGCCAGCCTGCGGTCGATGAGCAGTTCTTC | CASSPWSQPAVDEQFF
TRBJ2-1 | TRBD2 | NA | TRBV7-2 | TGTGCCAGCAGCTTAGGGGGACTAGCGGGATATGAGCAGTTCTTC | CASSLGGLAGYEQFF
TRBJ2-7 | TRBD2 | once | TRBV4-2 | TGTGCCAGCAGCCAGGATGTTGGACTAGCAAGCGAGCAGTACTTC | CASSQDVGLASEQYF
TRBJ2-1 | NA | NA | TRBV7-9 | TGTGCCAGCAGCTTAGAATACTTTGATGAGCAGTTCTTC | CASSLEYFDEQFF
TRBJ2-7 | NA | NA | TRBV7-9 | TGTGCCAGCAGCTTAGTTCGACTAGAGCCCTACGAGCAGTACTTC | CASSLVRLEPYEQYF